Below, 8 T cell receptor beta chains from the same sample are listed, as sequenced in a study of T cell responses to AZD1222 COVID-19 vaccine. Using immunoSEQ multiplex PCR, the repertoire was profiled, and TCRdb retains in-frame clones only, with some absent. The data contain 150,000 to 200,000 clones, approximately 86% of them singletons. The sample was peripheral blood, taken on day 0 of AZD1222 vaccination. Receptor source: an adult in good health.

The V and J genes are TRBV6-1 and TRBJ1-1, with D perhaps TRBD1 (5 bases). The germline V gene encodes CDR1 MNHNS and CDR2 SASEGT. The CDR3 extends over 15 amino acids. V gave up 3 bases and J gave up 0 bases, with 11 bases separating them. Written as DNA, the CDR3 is TGTGCCAGCAGTGACCACTGGGGGTTGAACACTGAAGCTTTCTTT. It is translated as CASSDHWGLNTEAFF.

The CDR3 loop reads CAISGPREGVNTEAFF. The DNA for the CDR3 is TGTGCCATCAGTGGACCCAGAGAAGGGGTGAACACTGAAGCTTTCTTT. J is TRBJ1-1 and V is TRBV10-3; tentative D call: TRBD1 (5 bases). Trimming took off 4 bases at V and 0 bases at J, with 15 bases between the two ends. CDR1 is ENHRY, CDR2 SYGVKD, per germline. This CDR3 has 16 residues.

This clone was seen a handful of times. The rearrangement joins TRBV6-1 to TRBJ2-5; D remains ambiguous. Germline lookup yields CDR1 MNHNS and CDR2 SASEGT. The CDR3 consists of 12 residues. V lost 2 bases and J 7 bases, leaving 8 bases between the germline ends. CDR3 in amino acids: CASSESRGTQYF. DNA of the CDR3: TGTGCCAGCAGTGAAAGTCGAGGGACCCAGTACTTC.

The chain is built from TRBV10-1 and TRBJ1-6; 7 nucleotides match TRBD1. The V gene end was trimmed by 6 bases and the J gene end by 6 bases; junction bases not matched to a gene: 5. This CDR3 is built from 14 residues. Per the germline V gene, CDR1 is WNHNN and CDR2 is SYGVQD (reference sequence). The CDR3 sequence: CASRPGQVNSPLHF. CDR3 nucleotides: TGCGCCAGCAGACCCGGACAGGTTAATTCACCCCTCCACTTT.

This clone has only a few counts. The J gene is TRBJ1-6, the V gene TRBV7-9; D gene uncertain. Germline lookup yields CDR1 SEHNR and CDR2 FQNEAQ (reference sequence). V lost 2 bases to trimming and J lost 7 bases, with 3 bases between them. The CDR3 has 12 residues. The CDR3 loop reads CASSLNNSPLHF. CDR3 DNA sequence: TGTGCCAGCAGCTTAAACAATTCACCCCTCCACTTT.

The CDR3 DNA sequence: TGCGCCAGCAGCCCCACGGGACAGGCCTCCTACAATGAGCAGTTCTTC. Translating gives CASSPTGQASYNEQFF. This rearrangement joins TRBV5-1 to TRBJ2-1, with 8 positions matching TRBD1. CDR3 length equals 16 residues. CDR1 and CDR2 from the germline V gene are SGHRS and YFSETQ. The V segment lost 4 bases and the J segment 0 bases; nucleotides outside the gene matches: 6.

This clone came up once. The CDR3 protein is CASRDRVWNTEAFF. CDR3 nucleotides: TGTGCCAGCAGGGACAGGGTGTGGAACACTGAAGCTTTCTTT. The chain recombines TRBV6-5 with TRBJ1-1; 8 bases match TRBD1. The germline CDR1 and CDR2 sequences are MNHEY and SVGAGI. V lost 6 bases, J lost 1 base, and 4 bases stayed unmatched. The CDR3 runs 14 residues.

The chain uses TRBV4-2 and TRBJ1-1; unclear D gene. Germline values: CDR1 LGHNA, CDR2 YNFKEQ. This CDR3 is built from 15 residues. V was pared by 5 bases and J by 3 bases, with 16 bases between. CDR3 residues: CASSASREWDTEAFF. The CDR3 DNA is TGTGCCAGCAGCGCAAGTAGGGAGTGGGACACTGAAGCTTTCTTT.